This T cell receptor (beta chain) appears in the sequencing data of a study of cytomegalovirus exposure and HLA in healthy donors. Overall study findings and caveats: Among TCR beta chains, those listed as cytomegalovirus-associated numbered over 150.

Worth noting for this clone: Its antigen is not known.

Trimming removed 4 bases from V and 2 bases from J, with 8 bases in between. CDR1 is GTSNPN, CDR2 SVGIG, per germline (reference sequence). The CDR3 is 12 residues long. Measured with immunoSEQ multiplex PCR; TCRdb has only the in-frame clones, and not every one. The table records approximately 240,000 clones, about 89% of them present only once. The sample consisted of PBMCs. The chain carries TRBV30 and TRBJ1-1; D not certain. The sequence came from a woman younger than 30 in good health and CMV-seronegative. CDR3 sequence: CAWKVANTEAFF. The CDR3 region has the DNA TGTGCCTGGAAAGTGGCTAACACTGAAGCTTTCTTT.